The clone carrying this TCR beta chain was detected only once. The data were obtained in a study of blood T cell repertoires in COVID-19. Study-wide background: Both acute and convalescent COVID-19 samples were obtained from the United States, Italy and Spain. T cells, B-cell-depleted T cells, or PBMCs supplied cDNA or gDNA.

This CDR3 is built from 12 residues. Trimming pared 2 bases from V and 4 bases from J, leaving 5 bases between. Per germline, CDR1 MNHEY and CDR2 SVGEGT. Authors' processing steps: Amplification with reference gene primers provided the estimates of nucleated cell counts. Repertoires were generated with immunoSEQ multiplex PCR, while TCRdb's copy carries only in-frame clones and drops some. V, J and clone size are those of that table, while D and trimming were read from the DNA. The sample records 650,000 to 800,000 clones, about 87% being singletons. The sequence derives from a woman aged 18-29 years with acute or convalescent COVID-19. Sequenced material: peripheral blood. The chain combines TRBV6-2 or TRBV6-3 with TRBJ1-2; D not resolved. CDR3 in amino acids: CASSYDFYGYTF. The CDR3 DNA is TGTGCCAGCAGTTACGACTTCTATGGCTACACCTTC.